This entry lists 11 T cell receptor beta chains sequenced from one sample in a study of blood T cell repertoires in COVID-19. Using immunoSEQ multiplex PCR, the repertoire was profiled, and TCRdb retains in-frame clones only, with some absent. The sample shows 150,000 to 200,000 clones, around 81% of them seen only once. Sequenced: peripheral blood. The receptor source for this set is a man between 60 and 70 years old with active or convalescent COVID-19.

The rearrangement uses TRBV3-1 (or the pseudogene TRBV3-2) and TRBJ1-4; D call uncertain. V lost 4 bases, J lost 7 bases, and 13 bases lay in between. Looked up from germline, CDR1 is LGHDT and CDR2 is YNNKEL (reference sequence). CDR3 size: 14 residues. DNA of the CDR3: TGTGCCAGCAGCCCCCGCGGGGAAGGTGAAAAACTGTTTTTT. This sequence encodes CASSPRGEGEKLFF.

The V and J genes are TRBV6-5 and TRBJ1-1, with D uncertain. The V and J ends lost 0 bases and 5 bases respectively, with 13 bases between them. Germline loops: CDR1 MNHEY, CDR2 SVGAGI. The CDR3 contains 15 residues. Written as DNA, the CDR3 is TGTGCCAGCAGTTACTCGAGTCAGGCCGGTACTGAAGCTTTCTTT. Amino acids: CASSYSSQAGTEAFF.

Only a few counts were recorded for this clone. The gene calls are TRBV30 and TRBJ1-1, with a tentative D call TRBD1 (5 bases). This CDR3 is 12 amino acids long. The V end was cut by 5 bases, the J end by 1 base, with 8 bases between. Germline CDR1 is GTSNPN and CDR2 is SVGIG (reference sequence). This CDR3 is CAWAGENTEAFF. In DNA, the CDR3 is TGTGCCTGGGCGGGGGAGAACACTGAAGCTTTCTTT.

The CDR3 sequence is CATSISTGGSEKLFF. CDR3 DNA: TGTGCCACCAGCATCTCAACAGGGGGCAGTGAAAAACTGTTTTTT. The chain recombines TRBV15 with TRBJ1-4, with 9 nucleotides matching TRBD1. Trimming took 4 bases from V and 7 from J; bases not matched to a gene: 7. Germline loops: CDR1 LNHNV, CDR2 YYDKDF (reference sequence). The CDR3 contains 15 residues.

In the case of this clone: The same CDR3 arises from other DNA sequences in this sample as well. The genes are TRBV3-1 (or the pseudogene TRBV3-2) and TRBJ2-1; 12 nucleotides match TRBD2. The germline V gene has CDR1 LGHDT and CDR2 YNNKEL (reference sequence). This CDR3 is built from 15 residues. J was trimmed by 10 bases and V by 1 base; bases with no gene match: 5. The CDR3 protein is CASSQGLAGVGEQFF. The DNA of the CDR3 is TGTGCCAGCAGCCAAGGACTAGCGGGGGTGGGGGAGCAGTTCTTC.

This sequence joins TRBV9 and TRBJ2-7; D gene ambiguous. V lost 0 bases and J lost 0, with 7 bases in between. The CDR3 is 14 residues long. Germline V CDR1 and CDR2: SGDLS, YYNGEE. The CDR3 protein is CASSVADNSYEQYF. DNA for the CDR3: TGTGCCAGCAGCGTAGCCGACAACTCCTACGAGCAGTACTTC.

V is TRBV4-1 and J is TRBJ2-7; 11 bases fit TRBD2. Looked up from germline, CDR1 is MGHRA and CDR2 is YSYEKL. Trimming at V came to 0 bases and at J to 4 bases, leaving 5 bases not matched to a gene. The CDR3 spans 16 residues. CDR3 DNA sequence: TGCGCCAGCAGCCAAGAAGCTACTAGCGGGAGATACGAGCAGTACTTC. Encoded protein: CASSQEATSGRYEQYF.

The CDR3: CASMGTGSTDTQYF. The CDR3 region has the DNA TGTGCCAGCATGGGGACAGGGAGCACAGATACGCAGTATTTT. V usage is TRBV2 and J usage is TRBJ2-3; 9 positions agree with TRBD1. Germline V gives CDR1 SNHLY, CDR2 FYNNEI. J gave up 0 bases and V 7 bases, and 2 bases lay outside the gene matches. The CDR3 loop spans 14 amino acids.

J is TRBJ2-5 and V is TRBV5-1; D possibly corresponds to TRBD2 (7 bases). Trimming took 6 bases from V and 3 from J, leaving 15 bases between them. CDR1 SGHRS and CDR2 YFSETQ come from the germline V gene. The CDR3 runs to 14 residues. CDR3 region: CASTLGGAKETQYF. In DNA, the CDR3 is TGCGCCAGCACCCTGGGGGGGGCGAAAGAGACCCAGTACTTC.

The rearrangement links TRBV3-1 (or the pseudogene TRBV3-2) to TRBJ2-3; D might be TRBD2 (5 bases). Deletions cut 0 bases from V and 5 bases from J, with 15 bases between. The V gene's germline CDR1 is LGHDT and CDR2 YNNKEL (reference sequence). This CDR3 region has 16 residues. CDR3 coding DNA: TGTGCCAGCAGCCAAGATTCGAGGACTCGGATAGATACGCAGTATTTT. It translates to CASSQDSRTRIDTQYF.

The chain joins TRBV7-9 to TRBJ2-1, with 8 nucleotides matching TRBD1. Germline V CDR1 and CDR2: SEHNR, FQNEAQ (reference sequence). V gave up 0 bases and J gave up 7 bases; unmatched junction bases: 8. This CDR3 is built from 16 residues. CDR3 bases: TGTGCCAGCAGCTTAGCTGTGACAGGGGCATGGAATGAGCAGTTCTTC. Amino acids: CASSLAVTGAWNEQFF.